This T cell receptor (beta chain) was captured in a study of blood T cells in healthy people across ages. Study-wide findings and caveats: More naive CD4+ cells and higher diversity were found in long-lived than in aged donors.

The sample holds a few counts of this clonotype. Its antigen is still unknown. The junction differs from germline at one of its ends, possibly a read error. PCR was performed a second time for roughly 7 to 11 cycles using a sample-barcoded 5' primer and a J-beta primer mix. TCRdb analysed the 5' RACE reads with MiXCR anew, one entry per CDR3 protein. In the table there are 600,000 to 900,000 distinct CDR3 sequences, 20% to 30% of which are singletons. The CDR3 is made up of 17 amino acids. Germline V lookup: CDR1 SGHNT, CDR2 YYREEE (reference sequence). These data were also reused for a study on T cells of mothers and their children. That report adds: All donors were healthy and Caucasian; they were a few mothers and their six children.

The clonotype comes from a boy aged 10-17 years in good health. This sequence joins TRBV5-4 and TRBJ2-3; possible D gene TRBD1, 5 bases. The sequenced sample was blood. CDR3 region: CASSLDLLGASTDTQYF. DNA for the CDR3: TGTGCCAGTAGCTTGGATTTGTTAGGGGCGAGCACAGATACGCAGTATTTT.